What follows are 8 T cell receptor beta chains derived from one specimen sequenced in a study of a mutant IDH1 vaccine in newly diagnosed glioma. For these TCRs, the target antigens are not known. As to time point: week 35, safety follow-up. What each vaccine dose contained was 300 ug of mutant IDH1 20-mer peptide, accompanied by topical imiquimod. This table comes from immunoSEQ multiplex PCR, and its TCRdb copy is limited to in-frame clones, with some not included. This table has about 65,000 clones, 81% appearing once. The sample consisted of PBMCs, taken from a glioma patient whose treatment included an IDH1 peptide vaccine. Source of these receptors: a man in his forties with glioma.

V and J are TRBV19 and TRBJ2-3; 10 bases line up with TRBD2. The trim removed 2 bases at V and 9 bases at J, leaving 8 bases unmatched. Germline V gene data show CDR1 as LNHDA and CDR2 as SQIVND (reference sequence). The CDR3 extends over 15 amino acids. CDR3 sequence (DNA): TGTGCCAGTAGTATACTAGCGGGGGCGGGGAGAACGCAGTATTTT. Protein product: CASSILAGAGRTQYF.

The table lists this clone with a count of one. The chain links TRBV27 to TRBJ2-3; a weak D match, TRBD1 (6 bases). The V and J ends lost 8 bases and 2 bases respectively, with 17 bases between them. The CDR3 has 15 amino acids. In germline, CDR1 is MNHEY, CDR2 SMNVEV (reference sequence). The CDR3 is CASRKWAGVTDTQYF. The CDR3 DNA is TGTGCCAGCCGCAAGTGGGCAGGGGTCACAGATACGCAGTATTTT.

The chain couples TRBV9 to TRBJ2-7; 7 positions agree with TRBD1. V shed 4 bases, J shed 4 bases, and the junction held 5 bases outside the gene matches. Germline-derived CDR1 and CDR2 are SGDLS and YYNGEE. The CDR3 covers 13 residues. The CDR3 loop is CASSPGQVYEQYF. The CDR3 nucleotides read TGTGCCAGCAGCCCCGGACAGGTTTACGAGCAGTACTTC.

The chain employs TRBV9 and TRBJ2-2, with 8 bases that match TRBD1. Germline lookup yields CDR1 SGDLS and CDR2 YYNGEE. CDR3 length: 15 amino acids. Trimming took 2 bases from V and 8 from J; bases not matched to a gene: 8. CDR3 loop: CASSVVDRVTGELFF. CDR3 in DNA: TGTGCCAGCAGCGTGGTGGACAGGGTAACTGGGGAGCTGTTTTTT.

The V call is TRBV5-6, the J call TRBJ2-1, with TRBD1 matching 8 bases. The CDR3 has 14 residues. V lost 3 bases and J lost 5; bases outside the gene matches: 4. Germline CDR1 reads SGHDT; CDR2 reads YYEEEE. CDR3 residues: CASSYGTGNNEQFF. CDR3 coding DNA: TGTGCCAGCAGCTACGGGACAGGAAACAATGAGCAGTTCTTC.

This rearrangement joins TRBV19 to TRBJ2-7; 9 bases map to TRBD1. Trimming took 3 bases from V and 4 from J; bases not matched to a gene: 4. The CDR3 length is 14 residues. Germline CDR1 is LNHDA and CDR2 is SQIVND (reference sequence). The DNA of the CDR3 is TGTGCCAGTAGTATCTGGACAGGGGTTTACGAGCAGTACTTC. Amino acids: CASSIWTGVYEQYF.

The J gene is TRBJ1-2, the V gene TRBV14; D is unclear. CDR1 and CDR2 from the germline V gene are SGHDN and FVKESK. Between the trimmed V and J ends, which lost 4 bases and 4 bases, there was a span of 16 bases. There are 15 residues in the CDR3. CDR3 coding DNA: TGTGCCAGCAGCCCCCCCCTAGGGCGTATCTATGGCTACACCTTC. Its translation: CASSPPLGRIYGYTF. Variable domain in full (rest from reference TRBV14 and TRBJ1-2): EAGVTQFPSHSVIEKGQTVTLRCDPISGHDNLYWYRRVMGKEIKFLLHFVKESKQDESGMPNNRFLAERTGGTYSTLKVQPAELEDSGVYFCASSPPLGRIYGYTFGSGTRLTVV.

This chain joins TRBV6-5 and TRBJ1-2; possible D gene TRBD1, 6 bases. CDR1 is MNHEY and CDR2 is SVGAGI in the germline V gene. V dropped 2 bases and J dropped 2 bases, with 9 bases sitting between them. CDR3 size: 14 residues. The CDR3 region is CASSYRGVNYGYTF. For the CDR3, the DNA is TGTGCCAGCAGTTACAGGGGGGTAAACTATGGCTACACCTTC.